Following are 14 T cell receptor beta chains from one sample sequenced in a study of post-analysis software for immune sequencing data. General study points: In patients, TRBV5-6, TRBV5-1 and TRBV20-1 belonged to five TRBV segments found more frequently than in controls.

No antigens are known for them. cDNA libraries of TCR beta carried unique molecular identifiers. MiXCR, run by TCRdb on the PCR reads, gives a single entry per CDR3 protein. Among around 400,000 distinct CDR3 sequences, approximately 38% were seen once, and the ten largest hold approximately 7.1%. The source material was blood. These receptors were obtained from a girl aged 2 to 9 with multiple sclerosis.

The V call is TRBV4-3, the J call TRBJ2-3, with 10 bases aligning to TRBD2. The CDR3 extends over 17 amino acids. In germline, CDR1 is LGHNA, CDR2 YSLEER. V gave up 0 bases and J gave up 5 bases; unmatched junction bases: 8. CDR3 DNA sequence: TGCGCCAGCAGCCAAGATCGGGCTAGCGGGAGTGGAGATACGCAGTATTTT. Translation: CASSQDRASGSGDTQYF.

The chain uses TRBV4-2 and TRBJ2-1; no firm D call. The CDR3 loop spans 16 amino acids. Trimming stripped 1 base from V and 6 bases from J, with 16 bases between. Germline V gene sequence: CDR1 LGHNA, CDR2 YNFKEQ. The CDR3 reads CASSQARYLTSNEQFF. Here the CDR3 DNA reads TGTGCCAGCAGCCAAGCCCGTTATCTAACCTCCAATGAGCAGTTCTTC.

The rearrangement uses TRBV10-3 and TRBJ1-1; no reliable D call. Germline V gene sequence: CDR1 ENHRY, CDR2 SYGVKD. Trimming took 6 bases from V and 3 from J, leaving 14 bases between them. The CDR3 runs 14 residues. DNA for the CDR3: TGTGCCATCAGGGAGGCACAACGGGACACTGAAGCTTTCTTT. Residues: CAIREAQRDTEAFF.

The chain joins TRBV28 to TRBJ2-7; D possibly corresponds to TRBD2 (5 bases). The CDR3 covers 15 residues. Germline lookup yields CDR1 MDHEN and CDR2 SYDVKM. Trimming took 1 base from V and 4 from J, leaving 14 bases between them. The CDR3 here is CASSLFRGLRYEQYF. The CDR3 DNA reads TGTGCCAGCAGTTTATTTCGGGGTTTGAGGTACGAGCAGTACTTC.

The gene calls are TRBV28 and TRBJ1-2, with TRBD1 as a possible D gene (5 bases). CDR1 and CDR2 (germline): MDHEN, SYDVKM. The CDR3 loop spans 13 amino acids. V lost 10 bases, J lost 2 bases, and 14 bases lay in between. This CDR3 is CATQGGANYGYTF. The CDR3 DNA follows: TGTGCCACCCAAGGAGGGGCGAACTATGGCTACACCTTC.

The chain couples TRBV29-1 to TRBJ1-1; TRBD1 might be the D (5 bases). The CDR3 consists of 13 residues. V was shortened by 6 bases and J by 6 bases, with 17 bases between the two germline ends. From germline, CDR1 is SQVTM and CDR2 ANQGSEA. CDR3 sequence reads: CSVTLMGLSEAFF. The CDR3 DNA reads as TGCAGCGTAACGCTAATGGGACTGTCTGAAGCTTTCTTT.

This clonotype has only a few counts. Compared with germline, one end of the junction differs, possibly owing to a read error. J is TRBJ2-1 and V is TRBV7-7; 12 nucleotides agree with TRBD2. Looked up from germline, CDR1 is SSHAT and CDR2 is FNYEAQ (reference sequence). This CDR3 is 17 amino acids long. This CDR3 is CASSLAPRTSGKNEQFF. In nucleotides, the CDR3 is TGTGCTAGCAGCTTAGCCCCCCGGACTAGCGGGAAAAATGAGCAGTTCTTC.

The chain combines TRBV7-6 with TRBJ2-5; 8 bases agree with TRBD2. TRBJ2-7 matches the DNA end more closely, so the J call is doubtful. This CDR3 contains 15 residues. In germline, CDR1 is SGHVS, CDR2 FNYEAQ. DNA for the CDR3: TGTGCCAGCAGCTTCCTACTAGCGGCGACCTACGAGCAGTACTTC. This gives the protein CASSFLLAATYEQYF.

This clonotype was counted a few times. V gene TRBV28 combines with J gene TRBJ2-5, with D hard to call. The germline V gene has CDR1 MDHEN and CDR2 SYDVKM. Trimming left V 7 bases short and J 1 base short, with 13 bases between. The CDR3 is 14 amino acids. CDR3 nucleotide sequence: TGTGCCAGCACCTTCGGGCTTTCCCAAGAGACCCAGTACTTC. Protein: CASTFGLSQETQYF.

The CDR3 here is CASSSILTEAFF. CDR3 DNA: TGTGCCAGCAGTTCCATCCTTACTGAAGCTTTCTTT. The J gene is TRBJ1-1, the V gene TRBV5-5; D is unclear. The germline CDR1 and CDR2 sequences are SGHKS and YYEKEE (reference sequence). Trimming took 5 bases from V and 5 from J, leaving 10 bases between them. This CDR3 contains 12 residues.

CDR3 in DNA: TGTGCCAGCAGCCAGGGGACAGGGGTATGCAATGAGCAGTTCTTC. This encodes CASSQGTGVCNEQFF. This sequence joins TRBV16 and TRBJ2-1; 10 nucleotides match TRBD1. Germline V CDR1 and CDR2: KGHSY, FQNENV. The CDR3 has 15 amino acids. V was clipped by 3 bases and J by 6 bases; unmatched bases: 5.

V and J are TRBV5-1 and TRBJ2-7; D not resolved. The ends were cut back, 2 bases at V and 2 bases at J, with 11 bases in the middle. The CDR3 has 14 amino acids. Germline CDR1 reads SGHRS; CDR2 reads YFSETQ. CDR3 sequence (DNA): TGCGCCAGCAGCTTAATTTCCAGGACCTACGAGCAGTACTTC. Translation: CASSLISRTYEQYF.

This chain connects TRBV20-1 to TRBJ2-6, with TRBD1 matching 7 bases. The V segment lost 5 bases and the J segment 4 bases; nucleotides outside the gene matches: 2. The CDR3 is made up of 13 amino acids. Germline values: CDR1 DFQATT, CDR2 SNEGSKA (reference sequence). As DNA, the CDR3 is TGCAGTGCTCCCAGGGGGGGGGCCAACGTCCTGACTTTC. This codes for CSAPRGGANVLTF.

The sample holds a few counts of this clonotype. The chain combines TRBV20-1 with TRBJ2-5; no reliable D call. Per the germline V gene, CDR1 is DFQATT and CDR2 is SNEGSKA (reference sequence). This CDR3 is 14 amino acids long. Between the trimmed V and J ends, which lost 6 bases and 1 base, there was a span of 15 bases. Here the CDR3 DNA reads TGCAGTGCAAAACTCCGACCCCGCCAAGAGACCCAGTACTTC. Its translation: CSAKLRPRQETQYF.